This T cell receptor beta chain derives from a study of blood T cells in healthy people across ages. Next came a second PCR, run for about 6 to 12 cycles, which used a sample-barcoded 5' primer along with a J-beta primer mix. From the 5' RACE reads, TCRdb called clonotypes with MiXCR, one entry per CDR3 protein. This table holds 650,000 to 800,000 distinct CDR3 sequences, around 43% found once. Only a few counts were recorded for this clonotype. The V gene end was trimmed by 7 bases and the J gene end by 3 bases; junction bases not matched to a gene: 1. The length of the CDR3 is 13 residues. The chain is built from TRBV12-3 or TRBV12-4 and TRBJ2-1; 9 nucleotides line up with TRBD1. The sequence derives from a man between 60 and 75 years old in good health. Material for sequencing was blood. CDR3 bases: TGTGCCAGCATGACAGGGGGCTACAATGAGCAGTTCTTC. This translates into CASMTGGYNEQFF.